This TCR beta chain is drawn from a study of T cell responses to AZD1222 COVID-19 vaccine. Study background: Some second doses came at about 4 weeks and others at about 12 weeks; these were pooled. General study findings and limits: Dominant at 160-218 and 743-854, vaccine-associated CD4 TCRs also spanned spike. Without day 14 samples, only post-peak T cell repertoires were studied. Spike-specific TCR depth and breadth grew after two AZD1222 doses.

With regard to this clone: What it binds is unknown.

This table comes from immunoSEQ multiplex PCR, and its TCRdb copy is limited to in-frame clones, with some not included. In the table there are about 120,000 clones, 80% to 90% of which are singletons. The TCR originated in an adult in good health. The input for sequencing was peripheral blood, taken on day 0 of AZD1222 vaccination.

In DNA form, the CDR3 reads TGTGCCAGCAGTTACCGGGACCCCGACCCTTATGGCTACACCTTC. It yields the protein CASSYRDPDPYGYTF. This sequence joins TRBV6-5 and TRBJ1-2, with D possibly TRBD1 on 5 matching bases. The V gene lost 2 bases and the J gene lost 5 bases, with 15 bases spanning the gap. Per the germline V gene, CDR1 is MNHEY and CDR2 is SVGAGI. The CDR3 has 15 amino acids.